These T cell receptor beta chains were read from a single sample in a study of T cell repertoires in chronic hepatitis B. Generated by immunoSEQ multiplex PCR, the TCRdb table keeps only in-frame clones and is missing some. The repertoire has around 570 clones, approximately 87% of them found once; the top ten carry around 10%. Sequencing used total CD8+ T cells from PBMCs. These receptors originate from a human donor with chronic hepatitis B virus infection. Each CDR3 is given with its conserved first and last residue. The order of the fields is clone size, J gene, V gene, D gene, CDR3 protein, CDR3 DNA. D genes are given only for firm matches. Expanded clones get a size class; other rows say once, few or many, or leave the size out.

clone_size: NA; j_call: TRBJ1-5; v_call: TRBV5-8; d_call: NA; cdr3_aa: CASSFAGGASPQHF; cdr3_nt: TGTGCCAGCAGCTTCGCGGGGGGCGCGTCGCCCCAGCATTTT
clone_size: NA; j_call: TRBJ1-1; v_call: TRBV28; d_call: NA; cdr3_aa: CASSGGNSENTEAFF; cdr3_nt: TGTGCCAGCAGTGGGGGAAACTCAGAGAACACTGAAGCTTTCTTT
clone_size: NA; j_call: TRBJ2-1; v_call: TRBV4-1; d_call: TRBD1; cdr3_aa: CASSPTGGPYNEQFF; cdr3_nt: TGCGCCAGCAGCCCAACAGGGGGCCCCTACAATGAGCAGTTCTTC
clone_size: NA; j_call: TRBJ1-2; v_call: TRBV29-1; d_call: NA; cdr3_aa: CSFPTGYGYTF; cdr3_nt: TGCAGCTTCCCGACCGGCTATGGCTACACCTTC
clone_size: once; j_call: TRBJ2-2; v_call: TRBV9; d_call: NA; cdr3_aa: CASSSLGDTGELFF; cdr3_nt: TGTGCCAGCAGCTCCCTAGGGGACACCGGGGAGCTGTTTTTT
clone_size: NA; j_call: TRBJ1-6; v_call: TRBV9; d_call: NA; cdr3_aa: CASSPQGNSYSPLHF; cdr3_nt: TGTGCCAGCAGCCCCCAGGGCAACTCCTATTCACCCCTCCACTTT
clone_size: NA; j_call: TRBJ1-5; v_call: TRBV7-9; d_call: NA; cdr3_aa: CASSSDSILHQPQHF; cdr3_nt: TGTGCCAGCAGCTCCGATTCCATCCTTCACCAGCCCCAGCATTTT
clone_size: NA; j_call: TRBJ2-2; v_call: TRBV19; d_call: NA; cdr3_aa: CASSILGAVTGELFF; cdr3_nt: TGTGCCAGTAGTATCCTCGGGGCGGTCACCGGGGAGCTGTTTTTT
clone_size: once; j_call: TRBJ1-1; v_call: TRBV27; d_call: NA; cdr3_aa: CASSLSATANTEAFF; cdr3_nt: TGTGCCAGCAGTTTATCCGCGACAGCAAACACTGAAGCTTTCTTT
clone_size: NA; j_call: TRBJ2-6; v_call: TRBV27; d_call: NA; cdr3_aa: CASSFGSGANVLTF; cdr3_nt: TGTGCCAGCAGTTTCGGCTCTGGGGCCAACGTCCTGACTTTC
clone_size: NA; j_call: TRBJ2-5; v_call: TRBV30; d_call: NA; cdr3_aa: CAWSSGIGAQETQYF; cdr3_nt: TGTGCCTGGAGTTCCGGGATCGGGGCCCAAGAGACCCAGTACTTC
clone_size: NA; j_call: TRBJ1-2; v_call: TRBV9; d_call: NA; cdr3_aa: CASSAHLNYGYTF; cdr3_nt: TGTGCCAGCAGCGCCCACCTTAACTATGGCTACACCTTC
clone_size: NA; j_call: TRBJ2-7; v_call: TRBV2; d_call: NA; cdr3_aa: CASSVGEQYF; cdr3_nt: TGTGCCAGCAGTGTAGGGGAGCAGTACTTC
clone_size: few; j_call: TRBJ2-2; v_call: TRBV6-1; d_call: NA; cdr3_aa: CASSESGTNTGELFF; cdr3_nt: TGTGCCAGCAGTGAATCGGGAACGAACACCGGGGAGCTGTTTTTT
clone_size: NA; j_call: TRBJ2-3; v_call: TRBV28; d_call: NA; cdr3_aa: CASSLLGQGDTQYF; cdr3_nt: TGTGCCAGCAGTCTGTTAGGTCAGGGAGATACGCAGTATTTT
clone_size: NA; j_call: TRBJ2-7; v_call: TRBV27; d_call: TRBD1; cdr3_aa: CASSSDRAAEQYF; cdr3_nt: TGTGCCAGCAGTTCCGACAGGGCGGCCGAGCAGTACTTC
clone_size: NA; j_call: TRBJ2-5; v_call: TRBV6-1; d_call: TRBD2; cdr3_aa: CASSELAGKETQYF; cdr3_nt: TGTGCCAGCAGTGAGTTAGCGGGGAAAGAGACCCAGTACTTC
clone_size: NA; j_call: TRBJ2-3; v_call: TRBV5-1; d_call: NA; cdr3_aa: CASRGETDTQYF; cdr3_nt: TGCGCCAGCAGAGGGGAGACAGATACGCAGTATTTT
clone_size: NA; j_call: TRBJ2-5; v_call: TRBV11-1; d_call: TRBD2; cdr3_aa: CASSHRGRAGSKTQYF; cdr3_nt: TGTGCCAGCAGCCACAGAGGGAGGGCGGGTTCAAAGACCCAGTACTTC
clone_size: NA; j_call: TRBJ2-2; v_call: TRBV9; d_call: TRBD2; cdr3_aa: CASSVDLAGGSNTGELFF; cdr3_nt: TGTGCCAGCAGCGTAGACCTAGCGGGGGGCTCGAACACCGGGGAGCTGTTTTTT
clone_size: NA; j_call: TRBJ2-1; v_call: TRBV4-3; d_call: TRBD1; cdr3_aa: CASSQATGGSYNEQFF; cdr3_nt: TGCGCCAGCAGCCAAGCGACAGGGGGCTCCTACAATGAGCAGTTCTTC
clone_size: NA; j_call: TRBJ1-1; v_call: TRBV9; d_call: NA; cdr3_aa: CASSVGMNTEAFF; cdr3_nt: TGTGCCAGCAGCGTTGGGATGAACACTGAAGCTTTCTTT
clone_size: NA; j_call: TRBJ2-7; v_call: TRBV5-1; d_call: TRBD1; cdr3_aa: CASSLDRGLEQYF; cdr3_nt: TGCGCCAGCAGCTTGGACAGGGGGCTCGAGCAGTACTTC
clone_size: NA; j_call: TRBJ2-1; v_call: TRBV11-3; d_call: NA; cdr3_aa: CASSLRQAGDNEQFF; cdr3_nt: TGTGCCAGCAGCCTTCGACAGGCAGGCGACAATGAGCAGTTCTTC
clone_size: NA; j_call: TRBJ1-3; v_call: TRBV15; d_call: TRBD1; cdr3_aa: CATSLRRGLNNTIYF; cdr3_nt: TGTGCCACCAGCCTCCGCAGGGGGCTTAATAACACCATATATTTT
clone_size: NA; j_call: TRBJ1-1; v_call: TRBV6-1; d_call: NA; cdr3_aa: CASSEGQENTEAFF; cdr3_nt: TGTGCCAGCAGTGAAGGACAGGAGAACACTGAAGCTTTCTTT
clone_size: NA; j_call: TRBJ2-3; v_call: TRBV6-1; d_call: TRBD2; cdr3_aa: CASSGLAGGPDTQYF; cdr3_nt: TGTGCCAGCAGTGGACTAGCGGGGGGGCCAGATACGCAGTATTTT
clone_size: NA; j_call: TRBJ2-1; v_call: TRBV25-1; d_call: TRBD2; cdr3_aa: CASSGTSGTYNEQFF; cdr3_nt: TGTGCCAGCAGCGGGACTAGCGGGACCTACAATGAGCAGTTCTTC
clone_size: NA; j_call: TRBJ2-1; v_call: TRBV20-1; d_call: NA; cdr3_aa: CSALRGVEQFF; cdr3_nt: TGCAGTGCTCTAAGGGGGGTTGAGCAGTTCTTC
clone_size: NA; j_call: TRBJ1-3; v_call: TRBV4-3; d_call: NA; cdr3_aa: CASSQGRSSGNTIYF; cdr3_nt: TGCGCCAGCAGCCAAGGTCGGAGCTCTGGAAACACCATATATTTT
clone_size: once; j_call: TRBJ2-6; v_call: TRBV7-3; d_call: NA; cdr3_aa: CASSDTGANVLTF; cdr3_nt: TGTGCCAGCAGTGACACAGGGGCCAACGTCCTGACTTTC
clone_size: NA; j_call: TRBJ1-2; v_call: TRBV11-3; d_call: TRBD1; cdr3_aa: CASSSPSGQATF; cdr3_nt: TGTGCCAGCAGCTCACCGAGTGGACAGGCGACCTTC
clone_size: NA; j_call: TRBJ2-2; v_call: TRBV7-9; d_call: NA; cdr3_aa: CASSPGTQWNTGELFF; cdr3_nt: TGTGCCAGCAGCCCCGGGACACAATGGAACACCGGGGAGCTGTTTTTT
clone_size: NA; j_call: TRBJ1-2; v_call: TRBV13; d_call: NA; cdr3_aa: CASSPQDLYGYTF; cdr3_nt: TGTGCCAGCAGCCCCCAGGACTTGTATGGCTACACCTTC
clone_size: NA; j_call: TRBJ1-2; v_call: TRBV29-1; d_call: NA; cdr3_aa: CSVEDQTGFGWGYTF; cdr3_nt: TGCAGCGTTGAAGATCAAACAGGGTTTGGTTGGGGCTACACCTTC
clone_size: few; j_call: TRBJ1-1; v_call: TRBV5-5; d_call: TRBD1; cdr3_aa: CASSLGTGAEAFF; cdr3_nt: TGTGCCAGCAGCTTGGGGACAGGGGCTGAAGCTTTCTTT
clone_size: NA; j_call: TRBJ1-1; v_call: TRBV2; d_call: NA; cdr3_aa: CASDQKNTEAFF; cdr3_nt: TGTGCCAGCGATCAGAAGAACACTGAAGCTTTCTTT
clone_size: NA; j_call: TRBJ1-5; v_call: TRBV6-5; d_call: TRBD1; cdr3_aa: CASSSDRGLNQPQHF; cdr3_nt: TGTGCCAGCAGTTCTGACAGGGGGCTAAATCAGCCCCAGCATTTT
clone_size: few; j_call: TRBJ1-1; v_call: TRBV23-1; d_call: NA; cdr3_aa: CASRVGFF; cdr3_nt: TGCGCCAGCAGGGTTGGCTTCTTT
clone_size: NA; j_call: TRBJ2-3; v_call: TRBV11-2; d_call: NA; cdr3_aa: CASSSSRGTQYF; cdr3_nt: TGTGCCAGCAGCTCATCAAGAGGTACGCAGTATTTT
clone_size: NA; j_call: TRBJ2-1; v_call: TRBV5-7; d_call: NA; cdr3_aa: CASSLHTSHPPYNEQFF; cdr3_nt: TGTGCCAGCAGCCTCCATACTAGCCACCCCCCCTACAATGAGCAGTTCTTC
clone_size: NA; j_call: TRBJ2-2; v_call: TRBV7-3; d_call: NA; cdr3_aa: CASSLEAGTNTGELFF; cdr3_nt: TGTGCCAGCAGCTTAGAGGCAGGGACGAACACCGGGGAGCTGTTTTTT
clone_size: NA; j_call: TRBJ1-5; v_call: TRBV28; d_call: NA; cdr3_aa: CASSWGTEQPQHF; cdr3_nt: TGTGCCAGCAGTTGGGGGACGGAACAGCCCCAGCATTTT
clone_size: NA; j_call: TRBJ2-2; v_call: TRBV11-2; d_call: TRBD2; cdr3_aa: CASTSLAATGELFF; cdr3_nt: TGTGCCAGCACCTCCCTAGCGGCAACCGGGGAGCTGTTTTTT
clone_size: few; j_call: TRBJ1-5; v_call: TRBV9; d_call: TRBD1; cdr3_aa: CASSGYRDRTNQPQHF; cdr3_nt: TGTGCCAGCAGCGGGTACCGGGACAGAACAAATCAGCCCCAGCATTTT
clone_size: NA; j_call: TRBJ1-2; v_call: TRBV7-9; d_call: TRBD1; cdr3_aa: CASSSKPGQVYGYTF; cdr3_nt: TGTGCCAGCAGCTCAAAGCCGGGACAGGTCTATGGCTACACCTTC
clone_size: NA; j_call: TRBJ2-6; v_call: TRBV6-1; d_call: NA; cdr3_aa: CASSEGGSGANVLTF; cdr3_nt: TGTGCCAGCAGTGAAGGCGGGTCTGGGGCCAACGTCCTGACTTTC
clone_size: NA; j_call: TRBJ1-4; v_call: TRBV27; d_call: NA; cdr3_aa: CASSFRGGADEKLFF; cdr3_nt: TGTGCCAGCAGTTTTAGGGGAGGAGCAGATGAAAAACTGTTTTTT
clone_size: NA; j_call: TRBJ2-5; v_call: TRBV11-2; d_call: TRBD2; cdr3_aa: CASSSSLAEQETQYF; cdr3_nt: TGTGCCAGCAGCTCCTCACTAGCGGAACAAGAGACCCAGTACTTC